This is a list of T cell receptor beta chains from one sample in a study of cytomegalovirus exposure and HLA in healthy donors. The repertoire was sequenced with immunoSEQ multiplex PCR; TCRdb's copy has only in-frame clones and lacks some. This specimen shows 150,000 or so clones; the ten leading clones hold 1.5% to 2%. The sample consisted of PBMCs. These TCRs come from a woman aged 45-60 years in good health and CMV-seronegative. The CDR3 runs from the conserved cysteine through the conserved F or W. Each record gives: V gene, J gene, D gene, CDR3 protein, CDR3 DNA. The D gene is left open where the match is weak.

TRBV2	TRBJ2-3	NA	CASTLYDRQYF	TGTGCCAGCACCCTCTACGATCGGCAGTATTTT
TRBV13	TRBJ1-2	NA	CASNLWGEEGYTF	TGTGCCAGCAATCTCTGGGGGGAAGAAGGCTACACCTTC
TRBV4-2	TRBJ2-7	TRBD2	CASSLPGLAGPVKYF	TGTGCCAGCAGCCTACCGGGGCTAGCGGGACCCGTTAAGTACTTC
TRBV7-2	TRBJ1-2	NA	CASSLARPGEGYGYTF	TGTGCCAGCAGCTTAGCGCGTCCAGGGGAAGGCTATGGCTACACCTTC
TRBV30	TRBJ1-4	NA	CAWRPTANEKLFF	TGTGCCTGGAGACCAACGGCTAATGAAAAACTGTTTTTT
TRBV28	TRBJ1-6	TRBD1	CASSLWDRGPNSPLHF	TGTGCCAGCAGTTTATGGGACAGGGGGCCTAATTCACCCCTCCACTTT
TRBV28	TRBJ2-3	NA	CASSAVSVSTRTDTQYF	TGTGCCAGCAGTGCGGTTAGTGTAAGTACCCGCACAGATACGCAGTATTTT
TRBV14	TRBJ2-6	NA	CASSQVGPLAANVLTF	TGTGCCAGCAGCCAGGTGGGGCCTTTAGCGGCCAACGTCCTGACTTTC
TRBV4-1	TRBJ2-5	NA	CASSQDFTVSETQYF	TGCGCCAGCAGCCAAGACTTCACAGTATCAGAGACCCAGTACTTC
TRBV7-9	TRBJ2-5	NA	CASSIITRETQYF	TGTGCCAGCAGCATAATAACCCGGGAGACCCAGTACTTC
TRBV2	TRBJ1-6	NA	CASSDRGNKYNSPLHF	TGTGCCAGCAGTGATCGAGGGAACAAATATAATTCACCCCTCCACTTT
TRBV28	TRBJ1-3	NA	CASSPIRGSGNTIYF	TGTGCCAGCAGCCCGATAAGGGGATCTGGAAACACCATATATTTT
TRBV5-5	TRBJ1-1	NA	CASSLDYMNTEAFF	TGTGCCAGCAGCTTGGACTACATGAACACTGAAGCTTTCTTT
TRBV6-6	TRBJ1-2	NA	CASSYQAGRGYGYTF	TGTGCCAGCAGTTACCAGGCAGGGCGCGGCTATGGCTACACCTTC
TRBV5-1	TRBJ2-3	TRBD2	CASGRRLADNTDTQYF	TGCGCCAGTGGACGGAGACTAGCGGATAACACAGATACGCAGTATTTT
TRBV27	TRBJ2-5	NA	CASSSRGETQYF	TGTGCCAGCAGTAGCCGCGGGGAGACCCAGTACTTC
TRBV5-1	TRBJ2-1	NA	CASSLDPSGEQFF	TGCGCCAGCAGCTTGGACCCGTCAGGAGAGCAGTTCTTC
TRBV19	TRBJ2-7	TRBD2	CASTPSQRGLYEQYF	TGTGCCAGTACCCCATCTCAGCGGGGGTTATACGAGCAGTACTTC
TRBV14	TRBJ2-5	TRBD1	CASSWSGQGRETQYF	TGTGCCAGCAGCTGGTCGGGACAGGGTAGGGAGACCCAGTACTTC
TRBV7-3	TRBJ2-1	TRBD2	CASSGGESNEQFF	TGTGCCAGCTCTGGGGGGGAGAGTAATGAGCAGTTCTTC
TRBV7-9	TRBJ2-3	TRBD2	CASSLGTSGGHTDTQYF	TGTGCCAGCAGCTTAGGGACTAGCGGGGGACACACAGATACGCAGTATTTT
TRBV5-6	TRBJ2-1	NA	CASSQQGKAYNEQFF	TGTGCCAGCAGTCAACAGGGAAAGGCCTACAATGAGCAGTTCTTC
TRBV2	TRBJ2-7	NA	CASRRQESGYEQYF	TGTGCCAGCAGGAGACAGGAGTCCGGCTACGAGCAGTACTTC
TRBV19	TRBJ2-7	NA	CASSIRDSYEQYF	TGTGCCAGTAGTATCCGGGACTCCTACGAGCAGTACTTC
TRBV5-1	TRBJ2-2	TRBD1	CASSSRTGRVGELFF	TGCGCCAGCAGCTCTCGGACAGGGCGGGTCGGGGAGCTGTTTTTT
TRBV27	TRBJ2-5	NA	CASSTFGVGGPQETQYF	TGTGCCAGCAGCACCTTCGGGGTGGGGGGTCCCCAAGAGACCCAGTACTTC
TRBV19	TRBJ2-7	NA	CASSILSGSSSYEQYF	TGTGCCAGTAGTATTCTCTCAGGGTCGAGCTCCTACGAGCAGTACTTC
TRBV19	TRBJ1-2	NA	CASWEAHNNYGYTF	TGTGCCAGCTGGGAGGCACACAATAACTATGGCTACACCTTC
TRBV19	TRBJ2-1	NA	CASSLNAGEQFF	TGTGCCAGTAGTCTCAACGCGGGTGAGCAGTTCTTC
TRBV4-3	TRBJ1-2	NA	CASSQDYRTYGYTF	TGCGCCAGCAGCCAAGACTACAGAACTTATGGCTACACCTTC
TRBV28	TRBJ1-2	TRBD1	CASSLGTGGRRYGYTF	TGTGCCAGCAGTTTGGGGACAGGGGGCAGAAGGTATGGCTACACCTTC
TRBV28	TRBJ1-4	NA	CASSLGPGADEKLFF	TGTGCCAGCAGTTTGGGGCCAGGGGCAGATGAAAAACTGTTTTTT
TRBV6-5	TRBJ2-7	TRBD1	CASSQGAGVTYEQYF	TGTGCCAGCAGCCAGGGGGCAGGGGTGACCTACGAGCAGTACTTC
TRBV28	TRBJ1-1	TRBD1	CASSLGVTGGISNTEAFF	TGTGCCAGCAGTTTGGGGGTTACAGGGGGCATTTCGAACACTGAAGCTTTCTTT
TRBV5-1	TRBJ1-3	TRBD1	CASSSGTGGRNTIYF	TGCGCCAGCAGCTCGGGGACAGGGGGCAGAAACACCATATATTTT
TRBV6-5	TRBJ2-5	TRBD1	CASRAGTGFETQYF	TGTGCCAGCAGAGCCGGGACAGGGTTCGAGACCCAGTACTTC
TRBV13	TRBJ1-5	TRBD1	CASSRAVDRSNQPQHF	TGTGCCAGCAGTCGGGCCGTGGACAGGAGCAATCAGCCCCAGCATTTT
TRBV4-1	TRBJ1-4	NA	CASSQVHSFGGGEKLFF	TGCGCCAGCAGCCAAGTTCATTCATTCGGGGGAGGTGAAAAACTGTTTTTT
TRBV18	TRBJ1-4	NA	CASSSRTEGSTNEKLFF	TGTGCCAGCTCATCCCGGACAGAGGGTTCGACTAATGAAAAACTGTTTTTT
TRBV6-5	TRBJ2-7	NA	CASRDFTGSEQYF	TGTGCCAGCAGGGATTTTACAGGGAGCGAGCAGTACTTC
TRBV29-1	TRBJ1-4	TRBD1	CSVLGQDNEKLFF	TGCAGCGTCCTAGGACAGGATAATGAAAAACTGTTTTTT
TRBV7-9	TRBJ2-1	NA	CASSLDLPFAYNEQFF	TGTGCCAGCAGCTTAGACCTACCTTTCGCCTACAATGAGCAGTTCTTC
TRBV4-1	TRBJ2-2	TRBD2	CASSQEGLAGGPMELFF	TGCGCCAGCAGCCAAGAGGGTTTAGCGGGGGGGCCGATGGAGCTGTTTTTT
TRBV18	TRBJ2-3	TRBD2	CASSPRKAGVPDTQYF	TGTGCCAGCTCACCACGGAAAGCGGGAGTCCCAGATACGCAGTATTTT